The T cell receptor beta chain under discussion was sequenced for a study of Graves' ophthalmopathy and Graves' hyperthyroidism. Whole-study context: Peripheral blood was gathered at first diagnosis, ahead of any treatment whatsoever.

This clonotype showed up many times. V was clipped by 4 bases and J by 2 bases, with 11 bases between them. This CDR3 is built from 13 residues. Germline V lookup: CDR1 SQVTM, CDR2 ANQGSEA. RNA transcripts were the source from which TCR beta CDR3 regions were amplified. The first-round RT-PCR employed HTBI primers together with the Qiagen OneStep RT-PCR kit. A multiplex PCR was then performed as the second round. TCRdb reprocessed the multiplex PCR reads with MiXCR, giving one entry per CDR3 protein. The sample holds around 470,000 distinct CDR3 sequences, 13% to 15% seen once. Uncontrolled infections, pregnancy, lactation or other autoimmune diseases led to patient exclusion. Clinical symptoms, serum thyroxine, TRAb, thyroid ultrasound and orbital computed tomography formed the basis of diagnosis. PBMCs were density-gradient isolated from approximately 9.8 ml fresh blood.

This sequence joins TRBV29-1 and TRBJ1-2, with D tentatively TRBD1 (6 bases). The sample consisted of blood. This clonotype was obtained from a woman younger than 45 with Graves' ophthalmopathy. This chain's CDR3 is CSVAEGGNYGYTF. In nucleotides, the CDR3 is TGCAGCGTTGCAGAGGGGGGGAACTATGGCTACACCTTC.